This T cell receptor beta chain is from a study of human T cells and chemical hapten exposure. Sample time point: pre-sensitization, week 0. The treatment: therapeutic diphenylcyclopropenone sensitization with weekly scalp DPC. Each donor was an alopecia patient between 18 and 70 years of age who qualified for DPC. This CDR3 has 13 residues. CDR1 is SGHDN, CDR2 FVKESK, per germline. The germline V and J ends were trimmed by 4 bases and 4 bases, with 11 bases remaining between them. TCRdb used MiXCR to reprocess the RACE reads, holding one entry per CDR3 protein. The sample holds about 120,000 distinct CDR3 sequences, 13% seen once.

The rearrangement uses TRBV14 and TRBJ2-7, with a weak D call TRBD1 (6 bases). This specimen consisted of whole blood, obtained in connection with sensitization to the hapten diphenylcyclopropenone (DPC). This clonotype was obtained from a woman aged 18-29 years with alopecia areata. Some clones in this sample may be carry-over from other donors' samples. The CDR3 spells CASSLTQGYEQYF. The DNA of the CDR3 is TGTGCCAGCAGCCTAACCCAGGGGTACGAGCAGTACTTC.